The 26 T cell receptor beta chains listed next were all sequenced from one sample in a study of long-term antiretroviral therapy in people with HIV (dated by TCRdb to between 2020 and 2023). The immunoSEQ hsTCRB v3.0 assay was used at survey level resolution to sequence the TRB variable region. TCRdb re-hosts the immuneACCESS table, in-frame sequences only. Its copies lack some clones; in the studies checked, an unresolved V gene accounts for under half of them, and the cause for the rest is not known. The sample table records 20,000 or so clones; 80% to 85% of these occur just once. Together, the top ten hold roughly 3.2% of the sample. This specimen consisted of unsorted PBMCs, obtained 1.9 years after starting antiretroviral therapy. These receptors were collected from a woman between 45 and 65 years old with HIV.

The rearrangement joins TRBV6-6 to TRBJ1-3; no definite D call. The CDR3 is made up of 12 amino acids. CDR1 MNHNY and CDR2 SVGAGI come from the germline V gene (reference sequence). V gave up 7 bases and J gave up 0 bases, with 4 bases separating them. This CDR3 is CASMTSGNTIYF. Written as DNA, the CDR3 is TGTGCCAGCATGACCTCTGGAAACACCATATATTTT.

The chain combines TRBV7-9 with TRBJ1-4; 8 bases map to TRBD1. Germline values: CDR1 SEHNR, CDR2 FQNEAQ (reference sequence). V trimming: 5 bases; J trimming: 8 bases; junction bases outside the gene matches: 7. The CDR3 has 14 amino acids. CDR3 residues: CASSGQGFGEKLFF. The CDR3 DNA reads as TGTGCCAGCAGCGGACAGGGTTTTGGCGAAAAACTGTTTTTT.

The chain uses TRBV7-2 and TRBJ1-6; D is undetermined. The germline CDR1 and CDR2 sequences are SGHTA and FQGNSA. Trimming left V 4 bases short and J 6 bases short, with 7 bases between. The CDR3 consists of 13 residues. The CDR3 DNA reads as TGTGCCAGCAGCTCCCAGTTTAATTCACCCCTCCACTTT. Amino acid sequence: CASSSQFNSPLHF.

The chain recombines TRBV2 with TRBJ1-4; 8 nucleotides agree with TRBD1. V lost 3 bases to trimming and J lost 3 bases; unmatched junction nucleotides: 9. The CDR3 loop spans 17 amino acids. Germline CDR1 is SNHLY and CDR2 is FYNNEI. The CDR3 is CASSDPDQGAANEKLFF. CDR3 nucleotide sequence: TGTGCCAGCAGTGATCCCGATCAGGGGGCCGCTAATGAAAAACTGTTTTTT.

This chain uses TRBV28 with TRBJ2-1; D unresolved. V was cut by 2 bases and J by 5 bases, with 4 bases left in between. CDR3 size: 12 residues. CDR1 is MDHEN and CDR2 is SYDVKM in the germline V gene. This chain's CDR3 is CASSLIDNEQFF. In DNA, the CDR3 is TGTGCCAGCAGTTTAATAGACAATGAGCAGTTCTTC.

The chain recombines TRBV14 with TRBJ1-2; D is unresolved. This CDR3 spans 13 amino acids. CDR1 is SGHDN and CDR2 is FVKESK in the germline V gene. V lost 1 base and J lost 5, with 8 bases in between. CDR3 sequence (DNA): TGTGCCAGCAGCCAAGGATTCCTTTATGGCTACACCTTC. This sequence encodes CASSQGFLYGYTF.

The sample holds one count of this clone. The chain employs TRBV18 and TRBJ1-3; 9 bases fit TRBD1. V was clipped by 5 bases and J by 3 bases; unmatched bases: 8. This CDR3 has 16 residues. CDR1 and CDR2 (germline): KGHSH, LQKENI. The CDR3 sequence: CASSYRGPESGNTIYF. For the CDR3, the DNA is TGTGCCAGCTCATACAGGGGGCCGGAGAGTGGAAACACCATATATTTT.

The chain carries TRBV4-3 and TRBJ2-3; the match to TRBD2 covers 8 bases. The CDR3 consists of 14 residues. After removal of 3 bases from V and 4 bases from J, the junction contained 3 bases not matched to a gene. Germline lookup yields CDR1 LGHNA and CDR2 YSLEER. CDR3 nucleotide sequence: TGCGCCAGCAGCCATCGGGAGGGCGCAGATACGCAGTATTTT. Translation gives CASSHREGADTQYF.

CDR3 amino acids: CASSSKHEQFF. The DNA for the CDR3 is TGTGCCAGCAGCAGTAAGCATGAGCAGTTCTTC. The J gene is TRBJ2-1, the V gene TRBV7-9; D uncertain. Trimming stripped 5 bases from V and 8 bases from J, with 7 bases between. CDR1 SEHNR and CDR2 FQNEAQ come from the germline V gene (reference sequence). This CDR3 region has 11 residues.

This chain links TRBV14 with TRBJ1-2, with 9 bases fitting TRBD1. CDR1 is SGHDN, CDR2 FVKESK, per germline. This CDR3 is built from 13 residues. V was clipped by 6 bases and J by 4 bases; unmatched bases: 3. The CDR3 DNA reads TGTGCCAGCAGACAGGGGGCCGCCTATGGCTACACCTTC. As protein: CASRQGAAYGYTF. Looking up the rest from reference TRBV14 and TRBJ1-2 gives the full variable domain: EAGVTQFPSHSVIEKGQTVTLRCDPISGHDNLYWYRRVMGKEIKFLLHFVKESKQDESGMPNNRFLAERTGGTYSTLKVQPAELEDSGVYFCASRQGAAYGYTFGSGTRLTVV.

V is TRBV27 and J is TRBJ2-7; 9 bases map to TRBD1. This CDR3 is 12 amino acids long. The germline CDR1 and CDR2 sequences are MNHEY and SMNVEV (reference sequence). The junction had 1 base not matched to a gene; V was cut back by 7 bases and J by 3 bases. The CDR3, as DNA: TGTGCCAGCATGGGACAGGGCTACGAGCAGTACTTC. Translating it yields CASMGQGYEQYF.

The CDR3 nucleotides read TGCGCCAGCACCCCCCGGAGGGGGAGGACTGAAGCTTTCTTT. Translation gives CASTPRRGRTEAFF. The J gene is TRBJ1-1, the V gene TRBV10-1; D possibly corresponds to TRBD1 (6 bases). Trimming took off 7 bases at V and 5 bases at J, with 17 bases between the two ends. Germline values: CDR1 WNHNN, CDR2 SYGVQD (reference sequence). The CDR3 spans 14 residues.

J is TRBJ2-7 and V is TRBV7-2, with D perhaps given as TRBD1 or TRBD2 (6 bases each). Germline V gene data show CDR1 as SGHTA and CDR2 as FQGNSA. The CDR3 runs 12 residues. V was trimmed by 8 bases and J by 5 bases, leaving 13 bases between them. The CDR3 DNA is TGTGCCAGCGGGGGGCCGTTCAACGAGCAGTACTTC. Its translation: CASGGPFNEQYF.

This clone has just a few counts. The chain employs TRBV9 and TRBJ1-5; D is possibly TRBD1 (6 bases). The CDR3 spans 15 residues. Trimming shortened V by 4 bases and J by 7 bases, and 18 bases separated the two germline ends. Germline CDR1 SGDLS, CDR2 YYNGEE. The CDR3 loop is CASSPRDIGAQPQHF. In DNA form, the CDR3 reads TGTGCCAGCAGCCCACGGGACATCGGGGCCCAGCCCCAGCATTTT.

This clone was seen only once. The V and J genes are TRBV10-2 and TRBJ2-2; D might be TRBD1 or TRBD2, each matching 7 bases. The V and J ends lost 3 bases and 6 bases respectively, with 14 bases between them. Germline V CDR1 and CDR2: WSHSY, SAAADI. This CDR3 spans 15 amino acids. DNA of the CDR3: TGCGCCAGCAGTGACCGACAGGGAGGGCCCGGGGAGCTGTTTTTT. This gives the protein CASSDRQGGPGELFF.

The chain is built from TRBV2 and TRBJ2-1; D is possibly TRBD2 (6 bases). V shed 7 bases and J shed 7 bases, with 11 bases lying between them. CDR1 SNHLY and CDR2 FYNNEI come from the germline V gene. CDR3 length: 12 amino acids. The CDR3 DNA reads TGTGCCAGCATGGCGGGGAAAAATGAGCAGTTCTTC. Encoded protein: CASMAGKNEQFF.

This chain's CDR3 is CASSLEGLAGGLGGELFF. The DNA for the CDR3 is TGTGCCAGCAGTTTAGAAGGACTAGCGGGGGGGCTTGGCGGGGAGCTGTTTTTT. This chain uses TRBV27 with TRBJ2-2, with 15 bases matching TRBD2. Per the germline V gene, CDR1 is MNHEY and CDR2 is SMNVEV (reference sequence). This CDR3 contains 18 residues. J gave up 7 bases and V 2 bases, and 8 bases lay outside the gene matches.

The V and J genes are TRBV4-1 and TRBJ2-6, with D possibly TRBD1 on 6 matching bases. CDR1 and CDR2 from the germline V gene are MGHRA and YSYEKL. The length of the CDR3 is 15 residues. The ends were cut back, 2 bases at V and 1 base at J, with 6 bases in the middle. CDR3 nucleotide sequence: TGCGCCAGCAGCCAACAGGGGTCTGGGGCCAACGTCCTGACTTTC. It encodes CASSQQGSGANVLTF.

The chain employs TRBV7-2 and TRBJ2-7; maybe TRBD1 (5 bases). This CDR3 spans 16 amino acids. Germline V gene sequence: CDR1 SGHTA, CDR2 FQGNSA. With 1 base removed from V and 2 bases from J, the gap between germline ends came to 15 bases. The CDR3 bases are TGTGCCAGCAGCTTAGGGGCAGGGCGGCTTCCCTACGAGCAGTACTTC. It codes for CASSLGAGRLPYEQYF.

The CDR3 DNA sequence: TGCGCCAGCAGCCAGGCTGGGGGGTTGGAAGAAAAACTGTTTTTT. It codes for CASSQAGGLEEKLFF. The J gene is TRBJ1-4, the V gene TRBV4-3, with D possibly being TRBD1 (5 bases). CDR3 size: 15 residues. V was shortened by 3 bases and J by 8 bases, with 16 bases between the two germline ends. Per the germline V gene, CDR1 is LGHNA and CDR2 is YSLEER.

In its sample, this clone was seen once. This chain connects TRBV28 to TRBJ1-1; TRBD1 matches at 10 bases. The CDR3 has 16 amino acids. Looked up from germline, CDR1 is MDHEN and CDR2 is SYDVKM. Trimming took 6 bases from V and 1 from J; bases not matched to a gene: 8. CDR3: CASRPGTGAANTEAFF. CDR3 nucleotide sequence: TGTGCCAGCAGACCAGGGACAGGGGCAGCGAACACTGAAGCTTTCTTT.

The chain uses TRBV9 and TRBJ2-2; D unresolved. The CDR3 is 12 residues long. Germline V gene sequence: CDR1 SGDLS, CDR2 YYNGEE. The germline V and J ends were trimmed by 1 base and 7 bases, with 5 bases remaining between them. The CDR3, as DNA: TGTGCCAGCAGCGTATATGGCGGGGAGCTGTTTTTT. Its translation: CASSVYGGELFF.

The chain joins TRBV28 to TRBJ2-5; weak D call: TRBD1 (5 bases). The V gene's germline CDR1 is MDHEN and CDR2 SYDVKM. This CDR3 spans 13 amino acids. V was cut by 4 bases and J by 7 bases, with 13 bases left in between. Written as DNA, the CDR3 is TGTGCCAGCAGTTGGGGCGGTCGAGGGACCCAGTACTTC. Its translation is CASSWGGRGTQYF. The full variable domain, with the rest looked up from reference TRBV28 and TRBJ2-5, is DVKVTQSSRYLVKRTGEKVFLECVQDMDHENMFWYRQDPGLGLRLIYFSYDVKMKEKGDIPEGYSVSREKKERFSLILESASTNQTSMYLCASSWGGRGTQYFGPGTRLLVL.

The genes are TRBV5-1 and TRBJ1-4; D gene uncertain. The CDR3 extends over 16 amino acids. The V end was cut by 2 bases, the J end by 0 bases, with 11 bases between. Germline values: CDR1 SGHRS, CDR2 YFSETQ. The DNA of the CDR3 is TGCGCCAGCAGCTTCAACGGAGACCCAACTAATGAAAAACTGTTTTTT. Its translation is CASSFNGDPTNEKLFF. Full variable domain (missing parts from reference TRBV5-1 and TRBJ1-4): KAGVTQTPRYLIKTRGQQVTLSCSPISGHRSVSWYQQTPGQGLQFLFEYFSETQRNKGNFPGRFSGRQFSNSRSEMNVSTLELGDSALYLCASSFNGDPTNEKLFFGSGTQLSVL.

The rearrangement links TRBV28 to TRBJ2-3; the match to TRBD2 covers 13 bases. V shed 3 bases and J 7 bases; nucleotides not matched to a gene: 10. Germline V gene lookup returns CDR1 MDHEN and CDR2 SYDVKM. The CDR3 sequence is 17 residues long. The CDR3 is CASSFRLLAGGPNTQYF. CDR3 DNA: TGTGCCAGCAGTTTCCGCCTACTAGCGGGGGGGCCGAATACGCAGTATTTT.

The V and J genes are TRBV28 and TRBJ2-1, with TRBD1 identical over 10 bases. Trimming cost V 7 bases and J 4 bases; bases outside gene matches: 10. The CDR3 has 16 residues. The germline gives CDR1 MDHEN, CDR2 SYDVKM. The CDR3 region is CASTTTRDRGYNEQFF. CDR3 nucleotides: TGTGCCAGCACCACAACCCGGGACAGGGGATACAATGAGCAGTTCTTC.